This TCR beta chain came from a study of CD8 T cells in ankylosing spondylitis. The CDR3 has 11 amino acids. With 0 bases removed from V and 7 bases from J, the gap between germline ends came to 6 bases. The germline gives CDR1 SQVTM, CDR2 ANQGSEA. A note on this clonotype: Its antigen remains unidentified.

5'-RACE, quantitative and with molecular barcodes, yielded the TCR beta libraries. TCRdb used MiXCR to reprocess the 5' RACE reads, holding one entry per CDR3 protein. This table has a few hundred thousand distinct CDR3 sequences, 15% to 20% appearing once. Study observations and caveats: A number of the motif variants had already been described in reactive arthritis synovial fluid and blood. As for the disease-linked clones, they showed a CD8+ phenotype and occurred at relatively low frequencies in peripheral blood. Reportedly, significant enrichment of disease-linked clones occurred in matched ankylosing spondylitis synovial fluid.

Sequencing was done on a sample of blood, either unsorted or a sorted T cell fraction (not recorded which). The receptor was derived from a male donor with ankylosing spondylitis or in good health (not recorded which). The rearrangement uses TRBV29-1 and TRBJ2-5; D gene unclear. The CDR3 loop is CSVEEMGTQYF. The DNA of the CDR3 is TGCAGCGTTGAAGAGATGGGGACCCAGTACTTC.